This TCR beta chain was documented in a study of shared clonotypes between healthy human individuals (TCRdb year 2020). Looking at the study overall: The cohort comprised two women and a few men aged 18 to 49 years. To estimate repertoire size and how much clonotype sharing occurs between individuals, the study deeply sequenced the blood TCR repertoires of five healthy adults. Libraries were prepared and TCR repertoires were sequenced by different laboratories using diverse techniques, in order to increase sequencing depth and limit assay-specific biases. For each donor, CD4 naive and CD4 memory were each run on three plates, CD8 naive on two plates, and CD8 memory on one plate. Leukapheresis yielded between about 0.85 and 10 billion PBMCs per donor.

Comment on this clone: Which antigen it targets is not known. Base qualities were left out, and no much larger clone turns up one base away.

The donors were healthy, HIV-negative adults who had no recently reported acute infections or vaccinations. Every donor was a Caucasian adult residing in Nashville, Tennessee, USA. CD4+ T cells were enriched by magnetic negative selection, after which naive cells were positively selected on CD45RA and the negative fraction was taken as the memory subset. Blood was obtained by leukapheresis, after which PBMCs were separated by Ficoll-Histopaque density gradient centrifugation and cryopreserved in liquid nitrogen vapor phase. Analytical flow cytometry was used to check the purity and quantity of each magnetically sorted T cell population. Genomic DNA was isolated from every sorted fraction and measured by UV absorbance on a Nanodrop 2000c. From the cysteine through the phenylalanine, the CDR3 covers 13 amino acids. CDR3 DNA only is kept here, 39 bases in frame from base 1. Taken from the germline V gene, the CDR1 and CDR2 loops are SNHLY and FYNNEI. Trimming removed 3 bases from V and 1 base from J, leaving 6 bases between the germline ends.

Paper-wide results and their limitations: The small number of donors limited the genetic and exposure-history diversity represented. Incomplete sequencing was indicated by rarefaction of sorted-subset datasets, despite the large sequencing depth. Sampling was restricted to blood, and TCR repertoires in tissue are likely to differ from TCR repertoires in blood. Larger estimated clonotype richness was generally found for naive subsets than for memory subsets. Based on pairwise subsampling, the degree of clonotype sharing among donors was expected to be affected by sequencing depth. Higher generation probabilities were observed for clonotypes shared by all four sorted-subset donors than for non-shared clonotypes. Sharing across a few donors was observed for approximately 5% of naive CD4, 3% to 3.5% of naive CD8, over 2% of memory CD4, and roughly 0.4% of memory CD8 clonotypes.

Using the deep immunoSEQ assay, TCR CDR3 regions were amplified from genomic DNA by multiplex PCR. Extracted genomic DNA from each cell subset was spread evenly across all wells of several immunoSEQ 96-well plates, with each plate serving as a replicate. Each replicate PCR for sorted subsets received 200 ng genomic DNA, equal to 30,000 or so T cell genomes. Purified libraries were measured with a Qubit 3.0 fluorometer, size-checked on a Bioanalyzer 2100, and measured again with the KAPA Library Quantification kit. Every immunoSEQ 96-well plate was sequenced on a separate single-read 150-cycle Illumina NextSeq 550 flow cell. The original pipeline was this. Because only junctional sequences without quality scores were contained in the immunoSEQ output, filtering matching that applied to full-length reads could not be performed. Sequences were annotated with PyIR, a Python wrapper for IgBLAST v1.9, using IMGT germline references to assign V/J genes and CDR3. Any read was removed if the V/J assignment was weak (E-value above 1e-6), the CDR3 was missing, or the read contained stop codons, out-of-frame junctions, or ambiguous translated residues. V3J clonotypes were defined as sequences sharing the same inferred V gene, J gene, and CDR3 amino acid sequence. Percentage overlap between repertoires was calculated by dividing the number of shared unique clonotypes by the size of the smaller repertoire. Richness of each repertoire was evaluated using RTK rarefaction, the Chao1 estimator, and Recon v2.1 estimates of unobserved clonotypes. Generation probabilities for all TCRbeta clonotypes obtained by the gDNA method from a handful of donors were computed using OLGA. TCRdb stores this immuneACCESS table with in-frame sequences only. Part of the clones is absent; in the studies checked, under half of the shortfall reflects unresolved V genes, and no reason is known for the rest. V, J and clone size were drawn from that table, and D and trimming were deduced from the DNA. The table for this sample lists approximately 2,300,000 clones; around 93% of them were counted only once. Around 0.4% of the sample goes to the ten largest clones.

The specimen was naive CD4+ T cells from PBMCs. Interpreted using the paper, the cell subset or site label stands for: CD45RA+ positively selected. The receptor was derived from a man between 18 and 29 years old in good health. Some clones in this sample may be carry-over from other donors' samples. Here the chain combines TRBV2 and TRBJ2-5; the D gene lacks a confident call. The DNA sequence is as follows: TGTGCCAGCAGTGATAGAATCCAAGAGACCCAGTACTTC. It codes for CASSDRIQETQYF.